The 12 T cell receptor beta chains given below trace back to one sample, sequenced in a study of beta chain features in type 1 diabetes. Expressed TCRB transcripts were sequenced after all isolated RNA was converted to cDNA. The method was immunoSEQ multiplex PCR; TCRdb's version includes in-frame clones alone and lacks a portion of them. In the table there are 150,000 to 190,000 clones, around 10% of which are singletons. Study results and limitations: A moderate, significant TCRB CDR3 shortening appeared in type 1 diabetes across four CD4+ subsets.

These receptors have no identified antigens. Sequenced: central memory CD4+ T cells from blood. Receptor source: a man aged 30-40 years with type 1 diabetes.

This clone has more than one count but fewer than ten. The CDR3 loop is CATGVGQTLRHEQFF. The CDR3, as DNA: TGTGCCACAGGAGTGGGGCAAACCCTCCGCCATGAGCAGTTCTTC. The V call is TRBV11-1, the J call TRBJ2-1; perhaps TRBD1 as D (5 bases). Germline CDR1 SGHAT, CDR2 FQDESV (reference sequence). The ends were cut back, 10 bases at V and 8 bases at J, with 24 bases in the middle. The CDR3 runs to 15 residues.

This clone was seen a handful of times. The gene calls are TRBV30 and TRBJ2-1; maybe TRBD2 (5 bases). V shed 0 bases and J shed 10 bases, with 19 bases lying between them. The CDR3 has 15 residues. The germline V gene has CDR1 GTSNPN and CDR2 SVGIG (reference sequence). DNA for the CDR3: TGTGCCTGGAGTGTGTGGGCGAATCGGGGAATGGAGCAGTTCTTC. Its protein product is CAWSVWANRGMEQFF. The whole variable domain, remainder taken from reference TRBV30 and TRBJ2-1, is SQTIHQWPATLVQPVGSPLSLECTVEGTSNPNLYWYRQAAGRGLQLLFYSVGIGQISSEVPQNLSASRPQDRQFILSSKKLLLSDSGFYLCAWSVWANRGMEQFFGPGTRLTVL.

This CDR3 reads CASSRGTLANEQFF. In DNA form, the CDR3 reads TGTGCCAGCAGCCGGGGGACCTTGGCGAATGAGCAGTTCTTC. This sequence joins TRBV5-8 and TRBJ2-1; D might be TRBD2 (6 bases). The germline V gene encodes CDR1 SGHTS and CDR2 YDEGEE. The CDR3 extends over 14 amino acids. The germline V and J ends were trimmed by 4 bases and 7 bases, with 15 bases remaining between them. The full variable domain, with the rest looked up from reference TRBV5-8 and TRBJ2-1, is EAGVTQSPTHLIKTRGQQATLRCSPISGHTSVYWYQQALGLGLQFLLWYDEGEERNRGNFPPRFSGRQFPNYSSELNVNALELEDSALYLCASSRGTLANEQFFGPGTRLTVL.

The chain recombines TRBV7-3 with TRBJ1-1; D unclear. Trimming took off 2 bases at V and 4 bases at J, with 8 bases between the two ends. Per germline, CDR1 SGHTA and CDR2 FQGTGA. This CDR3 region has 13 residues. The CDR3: CASSLPGITEAFF. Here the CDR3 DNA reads TGTGCCAGCAGCTTACCGGGAATCACTGAAGCTTTCTTT.

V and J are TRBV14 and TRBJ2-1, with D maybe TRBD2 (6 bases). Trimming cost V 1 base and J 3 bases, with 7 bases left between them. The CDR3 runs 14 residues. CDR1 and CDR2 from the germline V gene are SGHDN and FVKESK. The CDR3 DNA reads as TGTGCCAGCAGCCAAGCTAGCGTCTACAATGAGCAGTTCTTC. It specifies CASSQASVYNEQFF.

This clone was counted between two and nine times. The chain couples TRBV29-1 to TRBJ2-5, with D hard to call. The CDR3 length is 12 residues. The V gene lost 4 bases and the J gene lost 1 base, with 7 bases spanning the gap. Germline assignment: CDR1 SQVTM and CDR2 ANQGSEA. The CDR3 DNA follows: TGCAGCGTTGGCAGACTCCAAGAGACCCAGTACTTC. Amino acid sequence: CSVGRLQETQYF.

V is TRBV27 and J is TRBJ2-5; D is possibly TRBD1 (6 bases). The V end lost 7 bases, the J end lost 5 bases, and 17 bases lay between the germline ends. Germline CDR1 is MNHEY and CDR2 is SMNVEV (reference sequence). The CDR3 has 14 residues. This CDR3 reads CASTRQGPWETQYF. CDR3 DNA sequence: TGTGCCAGCACCCGGCAGGGGCCATGGGAGACCCAGTACTTC.

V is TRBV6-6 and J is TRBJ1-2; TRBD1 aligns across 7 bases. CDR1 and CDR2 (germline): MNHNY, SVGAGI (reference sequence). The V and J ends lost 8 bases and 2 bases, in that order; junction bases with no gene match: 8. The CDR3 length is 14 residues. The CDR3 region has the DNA TGTGCCAGCTTACAGGCGACAGGGAACTATGGCTACACCTTC. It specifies CASLQATGNYGYTF.

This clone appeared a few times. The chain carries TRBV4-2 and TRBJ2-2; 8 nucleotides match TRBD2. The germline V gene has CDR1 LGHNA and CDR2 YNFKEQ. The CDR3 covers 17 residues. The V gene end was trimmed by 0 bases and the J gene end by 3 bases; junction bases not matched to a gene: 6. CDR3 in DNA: TGTGCCAGCAGCCAAGATCGGGGGGGGCCTTACACCGGGGAGCTGTTTTTT. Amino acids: CASSQDRGGPYTGELFF.

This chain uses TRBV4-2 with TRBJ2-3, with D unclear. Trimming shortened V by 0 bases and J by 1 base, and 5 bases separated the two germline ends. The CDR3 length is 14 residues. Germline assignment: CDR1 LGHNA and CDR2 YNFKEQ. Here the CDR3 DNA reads TGTGCCAGCAGCCAAGATCATGGCACAGATACGCAGTATTTT. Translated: CASSQDHGTDTQYF.

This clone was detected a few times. CDR3 residues: CSVDATHNEQFF. As DNA, the CDR3 is TGCAGCGTTGATGCGACACACAATGAGCAGTTCTTC. The chain couples TRBV29-1 to TRBJ2-1; D is ambiguous. Germline loops: CDR1 SQVTM, CDR2 ANQGSEA. V lost 3 bases and J lost 5, with 8 bases in between. The CDR3 sequence is 12 residues long.

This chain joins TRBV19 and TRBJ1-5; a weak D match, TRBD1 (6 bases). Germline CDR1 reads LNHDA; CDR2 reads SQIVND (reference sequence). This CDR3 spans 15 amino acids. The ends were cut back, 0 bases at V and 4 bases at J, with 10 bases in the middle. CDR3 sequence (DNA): TGTGCCAGTAGTATAGAAGGTACAGGGAATCAGCCCCAGCATTTT. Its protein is CASSIEGTGNQPQHF.